The 15 T cell receptor beta chains presented below share a single source sample, sequenced in a study of T cells after yellow fever vaccination. TCRdb reprocessed the 5' RACE reads with MiXCR, giving one entry per CDR3 protein. The sample yields 300,000 to 350,000 distinct CDR3 sequences, around 4.5% seen once. Source: PBMCs, taken 15 days after the yellow fever booster vaccination. All receptors derive from a man aged 18 to 30 who received the YFV17D yellow fever vaccine.

This clonotype was found many times. V gene TRBV4-3 combines with J gene TRBJ1-1; D unclear. Germline CDR1 reads LGHNA; CDR2 reads YSLEER. V was cut by 6 bases and J by 5 bases, with 16 bases left in between. The CDR3 loop spans 14 amino acids. CDR3 bases: TGCGCCAGCAGAATTCGGCCCGGCGGGACTGAAGCTTTCTTT. This encodes CASRIRPGGTEAFF.

This clonotype has just a few counts. The chain combines TRBV12-3 or TRBV12-4 with TRBJ1-2; D call uncertain. Trimming pared 3 bases from V and 6 bases from J, leaving 11 bases between. The CDR3 loop spans 13 amino acids. In DNA form, the CDR3 reads TGTGCCAGCAGTTTTCAAGAGATACATGGCTACACCTTC. Translation gives CASSFQEIHGYTF.

The table lists this clonotype with many counts. The rearrangement uses TRBV5-1 and TRBJ1-2; no firm D call. V gave up 1 base and J gave up 5 bases, with 18 bases separating them. Germline CDR1 and CDR2: SGHRS and YFSETQ. The CDR3 is made up of 16 amino acids. CDR3 nucleotide sequence: TGCGCCAGCAGCTTGTCGCGCTTTGGCCGGAATTATGGCTACACCTTC. It specifies CASSLSRFGRNYGYTF.

This clonotype was recorded a few times. This chain uses TRBV29-1 with TRBJ2-7, with unresolved D. This CDR3 has 13 amino acids. Trimming removed 2 bases at V and 7 bases at J, with 15 bases between. The V gene's germline CDR1 is SQVTM and CDR2 ANQGSEA. CDR3 amino acids: CSVESDTKKEQYF. CDR3 bases: TGCAGCGTTGAAAGCGACACCAAAAAGGAGCAGTACTTC.

The chain links TRBV7-8 to TRBJ2-1, with D possibly TRBD1 on 6 matching bases. CDR1 and CDR2 from the germline V gene are SGHVS and FQNEAQ. V was cut by 2 bases and J by 7 bases, with 12 bases left in between. The CDR3 loop spans 14 amino acids. The CDR3 protein is CASSLPAQGNEQFF. CDR3 in DNA: TGTGCCAGCAGCTTACCAGCACAGGGAAATGAGCAGTTCTTC.

The chain employs TRBV12-3 or TRBV12-4 and TRBJ2-7, with a possible D match to TRBD2 (6 bases). V was cut by 3 bases and J by 4 bases, with 16 bases left in between. CDR3 length: 15 residues. CDR3 coding DNA: TGTGCCAGCAGTTTTTCGGGGGTGAATAAGTACGAGCAGTACTTC. This encodes CASSFSGVNKYEQYF.

The sample holds a few counts of this clonotype. The chain joins TRBV4-1 to TRBJ2-5, with D maybe TRBD1 (5 bases). The CDR3 is 15 residues long. CDR1 is MGHRA and CDR2 is YSYEKL in the germline V gene. Deletions cut 0 bases from V and 1 base from J, with 9 bases between. CDR3 residues: CASSQDRTPQETQYF. For the CDR3, the DNA is TGCGCCAGCAGCCAAGATCGGACACCCCAAGAGACCCAGTACTTC.

This clonotype has just a few counts. The chain has TRBV5-6 and TRBJ1-1, with a possible D match to TRBD1 (5 bases). From germline, CDR1 is SGHDT and CDR2 YYEEEE. The CDR3 contains 14 residues. V lost 0 bases and J lost 4, with 10 bases in between. CDR3 coding DNA: TGTGCCAGCAGCTTGGGACGGAGGGGCACTGAAGCTTTCTTT. It is translated as CASSLGRRGTEAFF. The variable domain in full, completed from reference TRBV5-6 and TRBJ1-1, reads DAGVTQSPTHLIKTRGQQVTLRCSPKSGHDTVSWYQQALGQGPQFIFQYYEEEERQRGNFPDRFSGHQFPNYSSELNVNALLLGDSALYLCASSLGRRGTEAFFGQGTRLTVV.

This clonotype was recorded a few times. This sequence joins TRBV29-1 and TRBJ1-1, with a possible D match to TRBD1 (5 bases). Between the trimmed V and J ends, which lost 3 bases and 3 bases, there was a span of 20 bases. This CDR3 is 16 amino acids long. Germline V gives CDR1 SQVTM, CDR2 ANQGSEA. CDR3 amino acids: CSVDILPGTTYTEAFF. In DNA form, the CDR3 reads TGCAGCGTTGACATATTGCCTGGGACGACATACACTGAAGCTTTCTTT.

The rearrangement links TRBV5-8 to TRBJ2-3; TRBD1 agrees at 7 bases. The germline V gene has CDR1 SGHTS and CDR2 YDEGEE. The CDR3 is 16 amino acids. The V gene end was trimmed by 4 bases and the J gene end by 2 bases; junction bases not matched to a gene: 10. This chain's CDR3 is CASSQLRDSATDTQYF. The CDR3 bases are TGTGCCAGCAGCCAACTCCGGGACAGCGCCACAGATACGCAGTATTTT.

This clonotype was observed at least ten times. The V and J genes are TRBV7-9 and TRBJ2-6; D ambiguous. The V end lost 5 bases, the J end lost 2 bases, and 10 bases lay between the germline ends. CDR1 and CDR2 (germline): SEHNR, FQNEAQ (reference sequence). The CDR3 contains 15 residues. CDR3 residues: CASSPPSPGANVLTF. The CDR3 DNA sequence: TGTGCCAGCAGCCCCCCTTCCCCTGGGGCCAACGTCCTGACTTTC.

This clonotype was seen more than once but under ten times. The rearrangement links TRBV6-2 or TRBV6-3 to TRBJ1-2; D may be TRBD1 (6 bases). V lost 4 bases to trimming and J lost 2 bases, with 14 bases between them. Germline CDR1 reads MNHEY; CDR2 reads SVGEGT. The CDR3 totals 15 residues. The CDR3 spells CASSSGTILNYGYTF. The CDR3 nucleotides are TGTGCCAGCAGTTCCGGGACAATCTTAAACTATGGCTACACCTTC.

The chain recombines TRBV7-6 with TRBJ1-1; D is uncertain. Germline V gene data show CDR1 as SGHVS and CDR2 as FNYEAQ. The CDR3 is made up of 17 amino acids. Deletions cut 1 base from V and 6 bases from J, with 21 bases between. Here the CDR3 DNA reads TGTGCCAGCAGCTTAGTAGGCGGGGTAGTAGGTTTGGCTGAAGCTTTCTTT. This sequence encodes CASSLVGGVVGLAEAFF.

The rearrangement uses TRBV6-5 and TRBJ1-4; no clear D gene. Deletions cut 5 bases from V and 0 bases from J, with 10 bases between. Germline-derived CDR1 and CDR2 are MNHEY and SVGAGI. CDR3 length equals 15 residues. CDR3 sequence (DNA): TGTGCCAGCAGTCGGACGTATGCAACTAATGAAAAACTGTTTTTT. It codes for CASSRTYATNEKLFF.

The CDR3, as DNA: TGTGCCAGCAGCTTAGCGGGGGGACAGGGGCGAGGCTACACCTTC. It yields the protein CASSLAGGQGRGYTF. V gene TRBV7-2 combines with J gene TRBJ1-2; 10 positions match TRBD1. The CDR3 totals 15 residues. Looked up from germline, CDR1 is SGHTA and CDR2 is FQGNSA. The V and J ends lost 0 bases and 8 bases, in that order; junction bases with no gene match: 6.